The sequence of this T cell receptor (beta chain) was determined in a study of T cell responses to AZD1222 COVID-19 vaccine. The table came from immunoSEQ multiplex PCR; TCRdb's copy has only in-frame clones and leaves some out. In the table there are some 120,000 clones, about 85% of which are singletons. CDR1 is LGHDT, CDR2 YNNKEL, per germline (reference sequence). The CDR3 covers 16 residues. V was pared by 4 bases and J by 3 bases, with 7 bases of the junction left unmatched. The receptor's source is an adult in good health. The J gene is TRBJ2-1, the V gene TRBV3-1 (or the pseudogene TRBV3-2), with 9 bases aligning to TRBD2. Source: peripheral blood, taken on day 0 of AZD1222 vaccination. CDR3 coding DNA: TGTGCCAGCAGCCCTTCCGGGACTAGCATCTACAATGAGCAGTTCTTC. It specifies CASSPSGTSIYNEQFF.